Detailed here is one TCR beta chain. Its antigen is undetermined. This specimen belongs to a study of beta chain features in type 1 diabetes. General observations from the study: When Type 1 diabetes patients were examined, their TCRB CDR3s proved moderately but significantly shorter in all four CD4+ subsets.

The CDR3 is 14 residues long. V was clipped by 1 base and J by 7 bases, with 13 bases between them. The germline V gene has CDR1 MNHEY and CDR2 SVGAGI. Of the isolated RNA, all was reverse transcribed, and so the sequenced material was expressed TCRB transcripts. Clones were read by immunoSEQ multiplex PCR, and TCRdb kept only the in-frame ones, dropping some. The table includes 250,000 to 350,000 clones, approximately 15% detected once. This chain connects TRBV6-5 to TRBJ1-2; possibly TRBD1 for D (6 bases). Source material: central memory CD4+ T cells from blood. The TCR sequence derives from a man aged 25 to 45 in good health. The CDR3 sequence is CASSYLRDRFGYTF. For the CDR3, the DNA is TGTGCCAGCAGTTACTTGCGCGACAGGTTTGGCTACACCTTC.